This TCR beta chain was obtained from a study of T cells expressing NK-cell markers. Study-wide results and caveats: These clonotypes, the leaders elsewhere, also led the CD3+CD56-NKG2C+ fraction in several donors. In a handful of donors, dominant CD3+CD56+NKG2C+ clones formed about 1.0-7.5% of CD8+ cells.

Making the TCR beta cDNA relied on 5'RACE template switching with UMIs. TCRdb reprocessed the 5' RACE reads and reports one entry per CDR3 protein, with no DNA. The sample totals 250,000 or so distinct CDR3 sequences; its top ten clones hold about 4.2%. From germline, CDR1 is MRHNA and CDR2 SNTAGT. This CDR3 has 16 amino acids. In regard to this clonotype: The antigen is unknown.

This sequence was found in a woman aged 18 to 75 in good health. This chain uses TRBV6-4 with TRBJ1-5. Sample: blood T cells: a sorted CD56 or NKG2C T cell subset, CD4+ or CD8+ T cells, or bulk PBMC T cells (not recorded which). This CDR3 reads CASSVLGRDRNQPQHF.